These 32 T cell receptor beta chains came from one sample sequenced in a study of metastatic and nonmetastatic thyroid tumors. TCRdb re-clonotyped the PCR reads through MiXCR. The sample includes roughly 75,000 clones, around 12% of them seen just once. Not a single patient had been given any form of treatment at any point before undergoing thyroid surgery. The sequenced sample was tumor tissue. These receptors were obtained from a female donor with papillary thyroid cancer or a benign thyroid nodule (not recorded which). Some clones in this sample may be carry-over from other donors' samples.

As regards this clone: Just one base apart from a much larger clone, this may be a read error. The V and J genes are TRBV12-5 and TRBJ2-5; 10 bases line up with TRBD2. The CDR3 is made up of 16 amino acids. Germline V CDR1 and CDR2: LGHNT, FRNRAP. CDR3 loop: CASARGLANPQESQYF. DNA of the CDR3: TGTGCTAGTGCCAGGGGACTAGCGAATCCCCAAGAGAGCCAGTACTTC.

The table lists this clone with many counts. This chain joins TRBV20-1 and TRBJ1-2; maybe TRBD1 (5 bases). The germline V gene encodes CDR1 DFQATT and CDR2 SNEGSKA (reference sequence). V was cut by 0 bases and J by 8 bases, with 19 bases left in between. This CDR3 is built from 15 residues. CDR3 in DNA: TGCAGTGCTAGAGATTTCGGGCAGGGAGGGAGCGGCTACACCTTC. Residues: CSARDFGQGGSGYTF.

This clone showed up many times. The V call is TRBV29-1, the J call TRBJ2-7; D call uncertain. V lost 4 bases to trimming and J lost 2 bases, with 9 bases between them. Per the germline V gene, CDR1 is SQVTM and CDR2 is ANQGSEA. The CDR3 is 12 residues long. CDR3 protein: CSVASRPYEQYF. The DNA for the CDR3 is TGCAGCGTTGCGTCTAGGCCCTACGAGCAGTACTTC.

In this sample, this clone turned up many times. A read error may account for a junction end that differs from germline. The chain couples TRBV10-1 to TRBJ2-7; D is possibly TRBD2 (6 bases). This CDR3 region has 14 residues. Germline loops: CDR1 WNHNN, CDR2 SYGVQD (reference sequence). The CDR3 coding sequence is TGCGCCAGCAGCCAATCCAGACTAGGCTACGAGCTGTACTTC. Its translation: CASSQSRLGYELYF.

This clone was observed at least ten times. This chain's CDR3 is CASSLRLAEKLFF. CDR3 DNA: TGTGCCAGCAGCTTACGCCTGGCGGAAAAACTGTTTTTT. The V call is TRBV7-9, the J call TRBJ1-4; D unresolved. The CDR3 spans 13 residues. The V end was cut by 2 bases, the J end by 8 bases, with 9 bases between. CDR1 is SEHNR, CDR2 FQNEAQ, per germline (reference sequence).

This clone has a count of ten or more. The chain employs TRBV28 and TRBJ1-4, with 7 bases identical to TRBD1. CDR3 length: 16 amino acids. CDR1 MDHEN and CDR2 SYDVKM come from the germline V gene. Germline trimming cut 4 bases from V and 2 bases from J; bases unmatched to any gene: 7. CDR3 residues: CASSYRGISTNEKLFF. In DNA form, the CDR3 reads TGTGCCAGCAGTTACAGGGGAATCTCCACTAATGAAAAACTGTTTTTT.

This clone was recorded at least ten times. DNA for the CDR3: TGTGCCACCGCTGATTCGGGCAGGGGCGCGGCGGAAGAGACCCAGTACTTC. Protein sequence: CATADSGRGAAEETQYF. The chain recombines TRBV24-1 with TRBJ2-5; possible D gene TRBD1, 6 bases. CDR1 and CDR2 from the germline V gene are KGHDR and SFDVKD. The V and J ends lost 9 bases and 3 bases respectively, with 25 bases between them. The CDR3 length is 17 residues.

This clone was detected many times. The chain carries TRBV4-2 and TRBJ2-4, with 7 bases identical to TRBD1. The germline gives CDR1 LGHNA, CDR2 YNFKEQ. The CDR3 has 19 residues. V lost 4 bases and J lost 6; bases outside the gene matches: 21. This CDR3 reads CASSPDRMFVGMGINIQYF. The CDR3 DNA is TGTGCCAGCAGCCCGGACAGGATGTTTGTTGGGATGGGGATAAACATTCAGTACTTC.

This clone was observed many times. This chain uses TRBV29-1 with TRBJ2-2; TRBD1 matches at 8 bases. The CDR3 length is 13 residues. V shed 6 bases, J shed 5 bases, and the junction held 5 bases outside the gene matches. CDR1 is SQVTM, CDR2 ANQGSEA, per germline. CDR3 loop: CSVTTGGTGELFF. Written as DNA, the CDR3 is TGCAGCGTAACTACAGGGGGTACCGGGGAGCTGTTTTTT.

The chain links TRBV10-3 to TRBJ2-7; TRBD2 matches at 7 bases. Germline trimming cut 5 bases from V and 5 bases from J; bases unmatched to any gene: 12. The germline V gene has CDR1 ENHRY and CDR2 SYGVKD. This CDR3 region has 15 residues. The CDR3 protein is CAISRTRGSGNEQYF. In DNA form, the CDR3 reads TGTGCCATCAGTAGGACTAGAGGGAGTGGGAACGAGCAGTACTTC.

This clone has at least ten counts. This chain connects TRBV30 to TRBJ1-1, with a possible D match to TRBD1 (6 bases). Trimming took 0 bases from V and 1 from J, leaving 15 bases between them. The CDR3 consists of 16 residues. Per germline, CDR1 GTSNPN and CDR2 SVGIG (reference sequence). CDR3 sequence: CAWSVQGPGANTEAFF. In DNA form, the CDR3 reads TGTGCCTGGAGTGTGCAGGGGCCCGGAGCGAACACTGAAGCTTTCTTT.

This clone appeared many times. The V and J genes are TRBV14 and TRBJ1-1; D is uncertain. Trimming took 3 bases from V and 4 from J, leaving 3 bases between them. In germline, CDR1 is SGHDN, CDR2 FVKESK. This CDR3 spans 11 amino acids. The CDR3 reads CASSQSTEAFF. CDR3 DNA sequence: TGTGCCAGCAGCCAGTCCACTGAAGCTTTCTTT.

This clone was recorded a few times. This CDR3 is CASSKGIATDTQYF. The CDR3 DNA follows: TGTGCCAGCAGCAAGGGAATAGCCACAGATACGCAGTATTTT. The chain carries TRBV7-3 and TRBJ2-3; D unresolved. The CDR3 totals 14 residues. CDR1 SGHTA and CDR2 FQGTGA come from the germline V gene. Trimming removed 5 bases from V and 2 bases from J, with 11 bases in between.

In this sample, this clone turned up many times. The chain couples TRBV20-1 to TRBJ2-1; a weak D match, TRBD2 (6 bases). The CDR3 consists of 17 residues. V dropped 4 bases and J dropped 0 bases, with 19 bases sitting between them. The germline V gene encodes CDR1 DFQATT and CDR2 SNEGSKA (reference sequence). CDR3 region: CSAMSSVIGSSYNEQFF. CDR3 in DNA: TGCAGTGCTATGTCTAGCGTAATCGGGAGCTCCTACAATGAGCAGTTCTTC.

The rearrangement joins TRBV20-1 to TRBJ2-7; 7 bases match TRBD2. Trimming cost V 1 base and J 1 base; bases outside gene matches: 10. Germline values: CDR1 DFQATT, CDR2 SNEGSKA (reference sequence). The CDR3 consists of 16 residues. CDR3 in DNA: TGCAGTGCTAGAGTCCGTCTAGCGGCAGGATCCTACGAGCAGTACTTC. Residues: CSARVRLAAGSYEQYF.

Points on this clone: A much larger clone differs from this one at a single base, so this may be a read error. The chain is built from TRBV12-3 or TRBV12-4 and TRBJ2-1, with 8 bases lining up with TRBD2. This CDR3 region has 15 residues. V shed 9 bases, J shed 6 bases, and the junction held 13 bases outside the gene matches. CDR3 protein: CARSPLAGMVNEQFF. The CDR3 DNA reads TGTGCCAGAAGCCCCCTAGCGGGCATGGTCAATGAGCAGTTCTTC.

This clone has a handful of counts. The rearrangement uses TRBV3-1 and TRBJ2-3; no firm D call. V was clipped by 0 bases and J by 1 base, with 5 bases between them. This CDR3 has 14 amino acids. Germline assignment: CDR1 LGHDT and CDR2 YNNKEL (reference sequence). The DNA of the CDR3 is TGTGCCAGCAGCCAAGATATCGGCACAGATACGCAGTATTTT. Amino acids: CASSQDIGTDTQYF.

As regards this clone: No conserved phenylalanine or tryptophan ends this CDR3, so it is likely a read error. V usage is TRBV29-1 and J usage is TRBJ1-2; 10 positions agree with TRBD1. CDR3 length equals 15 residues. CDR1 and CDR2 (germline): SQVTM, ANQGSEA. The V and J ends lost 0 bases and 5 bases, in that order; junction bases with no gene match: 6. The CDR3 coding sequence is TGCAGCGTTGAAGACCCGGGACAGGGGACTTATGGCTACACCCTC. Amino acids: CSVEDPGQGTYGYTL.

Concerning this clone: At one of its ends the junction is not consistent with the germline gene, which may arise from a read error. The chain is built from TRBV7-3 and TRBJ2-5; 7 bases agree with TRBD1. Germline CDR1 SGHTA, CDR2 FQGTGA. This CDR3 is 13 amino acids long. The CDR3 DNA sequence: TGTGCCAGCAGCTCAGGGGGAAGGGGGACCAAGTACTTC. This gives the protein CASSSGGRGTKYF.

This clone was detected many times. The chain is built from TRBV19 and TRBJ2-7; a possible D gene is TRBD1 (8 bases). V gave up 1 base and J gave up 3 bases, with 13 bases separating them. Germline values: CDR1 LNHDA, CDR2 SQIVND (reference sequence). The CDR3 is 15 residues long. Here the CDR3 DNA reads TGTGCCAGTAGTATAGGCACAGGGGGGGGCTACGAGCAGTACTTC. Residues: CASSIGTGGGYEQYF.

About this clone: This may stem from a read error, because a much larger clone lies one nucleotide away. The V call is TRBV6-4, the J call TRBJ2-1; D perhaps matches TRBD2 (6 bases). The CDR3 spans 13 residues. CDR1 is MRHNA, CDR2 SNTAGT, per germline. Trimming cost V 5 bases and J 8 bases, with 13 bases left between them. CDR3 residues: CASSLIGSYEQFF. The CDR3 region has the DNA TGTGCCAGCAGTCTGATCGGGAGCTATGAGCAGTTCTTC.

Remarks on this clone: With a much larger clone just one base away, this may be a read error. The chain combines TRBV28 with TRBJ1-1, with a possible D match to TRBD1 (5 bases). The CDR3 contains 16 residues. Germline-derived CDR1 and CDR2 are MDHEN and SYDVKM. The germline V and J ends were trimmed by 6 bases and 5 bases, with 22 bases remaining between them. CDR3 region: CASRGEPGRPKTEAFF. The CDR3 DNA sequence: TGTGCCAGCAGGGGGGAACCGGGACGACCTAAAACTGAAGCTTTCTTT.

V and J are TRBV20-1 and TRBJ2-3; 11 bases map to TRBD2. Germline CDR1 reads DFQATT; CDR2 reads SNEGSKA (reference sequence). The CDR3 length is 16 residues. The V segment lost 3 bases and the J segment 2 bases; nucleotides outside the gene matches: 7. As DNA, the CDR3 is TGCAGTGCTAGTCCTGCTAGCGGGAGGACCACAGATACGCAGTATTTT. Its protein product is CSASPASGRTTDTQYF.

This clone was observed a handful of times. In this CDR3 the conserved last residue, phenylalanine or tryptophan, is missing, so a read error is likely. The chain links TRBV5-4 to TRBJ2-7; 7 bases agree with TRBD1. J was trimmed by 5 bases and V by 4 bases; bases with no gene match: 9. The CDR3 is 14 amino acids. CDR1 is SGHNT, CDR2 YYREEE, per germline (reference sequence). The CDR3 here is CASSPPGQPNEQYS. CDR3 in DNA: TGTGCCAGCAGCCCCCCGGGACAGCCAAACGAGCAGTACTCC.

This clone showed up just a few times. The CDR3 is CLQGTEAFF. For the CDR3, the DNA is TGCCTCCAGGGGACTGAAGCTTTCTTT. V gene TRBV5-1 combines with J gene TRBJ1-1; a weak D match, TRBD1 (6 bases). The CDR3 totals 9 residues. Looked up from germline, CDR1 is SGHRS and CDR2 is YFSETQ. The entire variable domain, with the rest obtained from reference TRBV5-1 and TRBJ1-1, is as follows: KAGVTQTPRYLIKTRGQQVTLSCSPISGHRSVSWYQQTPGQGLQFLFEYFSETQRNKGNFPGRFSGRQFSNSRSEMNVSTLELGDSALYLCLQGTEAFFGQGTRLTVV.

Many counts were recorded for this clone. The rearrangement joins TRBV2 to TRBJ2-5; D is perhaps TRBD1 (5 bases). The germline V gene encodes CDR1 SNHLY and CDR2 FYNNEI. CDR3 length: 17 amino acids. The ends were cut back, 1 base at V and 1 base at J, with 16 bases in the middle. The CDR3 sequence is CASSEDYSGRGQETQYF. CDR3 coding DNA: TGTGCCAGCAGTGAAGATTACTCCGGAAGGGGCCAAGAGACCCAGTACTTC.

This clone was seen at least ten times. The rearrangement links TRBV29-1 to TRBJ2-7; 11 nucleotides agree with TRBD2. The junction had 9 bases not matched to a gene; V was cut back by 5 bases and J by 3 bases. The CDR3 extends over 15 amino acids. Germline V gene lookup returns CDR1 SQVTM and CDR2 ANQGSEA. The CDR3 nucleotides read TGCAGCGTTATGATTCCGGGACTAGCGGTCTACGAGCAGTACTTC. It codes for CSVMIPGLAVYEQYF.

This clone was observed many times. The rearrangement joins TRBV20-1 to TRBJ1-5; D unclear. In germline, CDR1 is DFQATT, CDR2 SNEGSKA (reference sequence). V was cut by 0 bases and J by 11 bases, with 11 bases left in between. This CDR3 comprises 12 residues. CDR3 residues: CSARDHNRAQHF. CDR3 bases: TGCAGTGCTAGAGATCATAATCGGGCCCAGCATTTT.

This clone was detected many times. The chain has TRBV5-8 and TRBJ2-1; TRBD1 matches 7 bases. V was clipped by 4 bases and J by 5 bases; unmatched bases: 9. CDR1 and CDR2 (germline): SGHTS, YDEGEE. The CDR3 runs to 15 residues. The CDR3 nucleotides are TGTGCCAGCAGCCCGGGACAGAACATGGACAATGAGCAGTTCTTC. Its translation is CASSPGQNMDNEQFF.

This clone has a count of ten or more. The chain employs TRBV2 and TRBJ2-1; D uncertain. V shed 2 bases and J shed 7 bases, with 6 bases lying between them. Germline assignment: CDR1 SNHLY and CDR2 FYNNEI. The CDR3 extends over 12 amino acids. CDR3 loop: CASSETRNEQFF. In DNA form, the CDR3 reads TGTGCCAGCAGTGAAACGAGAAATGAGCAGTTCTTC.

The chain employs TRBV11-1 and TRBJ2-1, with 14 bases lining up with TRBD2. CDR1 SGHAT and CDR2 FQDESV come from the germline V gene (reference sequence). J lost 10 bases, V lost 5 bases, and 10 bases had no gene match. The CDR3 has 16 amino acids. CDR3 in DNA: TGTGCCAGCAGCCCACAGACTAGCGGGAGGGCCGGAGAGCAGTTCTTC. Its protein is CASSPQTSGRAGEQFF.

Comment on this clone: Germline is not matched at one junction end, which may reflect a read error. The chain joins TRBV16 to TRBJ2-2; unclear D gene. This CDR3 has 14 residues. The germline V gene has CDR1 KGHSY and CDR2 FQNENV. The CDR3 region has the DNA TGTGCCAGCATCCAATCGCGAGGATCCGGGGAGCTGTTTTTT. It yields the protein CASIQSRGSGELFF.